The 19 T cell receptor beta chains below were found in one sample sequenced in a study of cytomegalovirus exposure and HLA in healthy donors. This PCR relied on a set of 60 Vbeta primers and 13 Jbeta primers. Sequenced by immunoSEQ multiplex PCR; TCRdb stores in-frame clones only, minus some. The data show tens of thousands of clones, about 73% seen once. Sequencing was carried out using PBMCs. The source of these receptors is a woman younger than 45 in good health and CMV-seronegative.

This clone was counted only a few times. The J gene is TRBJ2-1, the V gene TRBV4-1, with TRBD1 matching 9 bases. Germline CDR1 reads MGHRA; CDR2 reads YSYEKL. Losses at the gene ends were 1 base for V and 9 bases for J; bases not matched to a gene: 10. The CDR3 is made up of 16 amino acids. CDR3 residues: CASSQGAGTGLGEQFF. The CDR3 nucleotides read TGCGCCAGCAGCCAAGGTGCGGGGACAGGGTTGGGTGAGCAGTTCTTC.

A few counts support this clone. The CDR3 sequence is CASSPQPRSSYNEQFF. The CDR3 nucleotides are TGCGCCAGCAGCCCCCAACCGCGTAGCTCCTACAATGAGCAGTTCTTC. The chain couples TRBV5-1 to TRBJ2-1; D gene uncertain. The CDR3 covers 16 residues. Trimming took 4 bases from V and 0 from J, leaving 14 bases between them. The germline CDR1 and CDR2 sequences are SGHRS and YFSETQ.

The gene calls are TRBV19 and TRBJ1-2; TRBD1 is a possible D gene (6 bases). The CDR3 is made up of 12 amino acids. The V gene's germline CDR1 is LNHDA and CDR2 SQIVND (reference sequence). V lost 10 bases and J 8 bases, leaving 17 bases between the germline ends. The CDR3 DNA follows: TGTGCCACCCGAACAGGGATTAGGGGCTACACCTTC. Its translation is CATRTGIRGYTF.

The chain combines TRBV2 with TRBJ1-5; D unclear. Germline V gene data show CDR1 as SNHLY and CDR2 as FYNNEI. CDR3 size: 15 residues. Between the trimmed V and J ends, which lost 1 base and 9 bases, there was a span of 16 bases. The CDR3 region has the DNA TGTGCCAGCAGTGAAGGACTAGGGCCTGGGCGGCCCCAGCATTTT. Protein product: CASSEGLGPGRPQHF. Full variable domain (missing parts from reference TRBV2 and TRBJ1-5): EPEVTQTPSHQVTQMGQEVILRCVPISNHLYFYWYRQILGQKVEFLVSFYNNEISEKSEIFDDQFSVERPDGSNFTLKIRSTKLEDSAMYFCASSEGLGPGRPQHFGDGTRLSIL.

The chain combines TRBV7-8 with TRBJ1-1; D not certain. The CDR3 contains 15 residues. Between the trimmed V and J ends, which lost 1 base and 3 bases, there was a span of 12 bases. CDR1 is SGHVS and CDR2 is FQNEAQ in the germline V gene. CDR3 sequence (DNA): TGTGCCAGCAGCTTAGAGTGGTTCACGGACACTGAAGCTTTCTTT. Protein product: CASSLEWFTDTEAFF.

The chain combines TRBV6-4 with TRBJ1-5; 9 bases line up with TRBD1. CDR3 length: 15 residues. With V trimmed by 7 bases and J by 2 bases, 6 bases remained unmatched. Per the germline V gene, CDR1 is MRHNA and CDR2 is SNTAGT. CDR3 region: CASNRDRARNQPQHF. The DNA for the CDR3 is TGTGCCAGCAACCGGGACAGGGCCCGCAATCAGCCCCAGCATTTT.

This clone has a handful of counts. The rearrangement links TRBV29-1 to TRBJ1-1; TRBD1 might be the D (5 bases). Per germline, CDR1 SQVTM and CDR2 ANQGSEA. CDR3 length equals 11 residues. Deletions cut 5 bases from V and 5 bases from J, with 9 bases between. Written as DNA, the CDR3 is TGCAGCGTTTCGCGGGGGACTGAAGCTTTCTTT. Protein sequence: CSVSRGTEAFF. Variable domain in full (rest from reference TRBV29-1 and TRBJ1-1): SAVISQKPSRDICQRGTSLTIQCQVDSQVTMMFWYRQQPGQSLTLIATANQGSEATYESGFVIDKFPISRPNLTFSTLTVSNMSPEDSSIYLCSVSRGTEAFFGQGTRLTVV.

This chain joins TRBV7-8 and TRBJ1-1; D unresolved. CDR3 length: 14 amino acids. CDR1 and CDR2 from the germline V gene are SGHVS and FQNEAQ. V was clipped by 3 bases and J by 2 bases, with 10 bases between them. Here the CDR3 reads CASSFRSGNTEAFF. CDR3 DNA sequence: TGTGCCAGCAGCTTCCGCAGCGGCAACACTGAAGCTTTCTTT.

DNA for the CDR3: TGTGCCAGCAGCCCAGGGACAGAAGAGACCCAGTACTTC. Protein: CASSPGTEETQYF. The rearrangement joins TRBV7-9 to TRBJ2-5, with 7 bases fitting TRBD1. V dropped 5 bases and J dropped 3; count of bases not matched to a gene: 3. Per germline, CDR1 SEHNR and CDR2 FQNEAQ (reference sequence). CDR3 length equals 13 residues.

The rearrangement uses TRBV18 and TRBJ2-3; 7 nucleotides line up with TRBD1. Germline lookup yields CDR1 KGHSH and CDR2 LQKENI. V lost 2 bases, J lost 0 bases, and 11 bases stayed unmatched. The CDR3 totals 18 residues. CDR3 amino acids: CASSPSRGFHTSTDTQYF. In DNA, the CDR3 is TGTGCCAGCTCACCATCCAGGGGGTTCCATACAAGCACAGATACGCAGTATTTT.

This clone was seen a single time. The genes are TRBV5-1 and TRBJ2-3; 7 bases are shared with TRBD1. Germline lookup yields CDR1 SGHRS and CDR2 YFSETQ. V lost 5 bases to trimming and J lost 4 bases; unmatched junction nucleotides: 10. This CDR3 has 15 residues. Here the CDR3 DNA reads TGCGCCAGCAGTGCCCGAGGGGGCACCGCAGATACGCAGTATTTT. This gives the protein CASSARGGTADTQYF.

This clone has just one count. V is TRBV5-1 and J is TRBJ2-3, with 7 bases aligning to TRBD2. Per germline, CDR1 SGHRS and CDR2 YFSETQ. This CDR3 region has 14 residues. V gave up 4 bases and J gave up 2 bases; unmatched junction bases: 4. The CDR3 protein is CASSHSGFTDTQYF. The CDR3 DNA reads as TGCGCCAGCAGCCATAGCGGGTTCACAGATACGCAGTATTTT.

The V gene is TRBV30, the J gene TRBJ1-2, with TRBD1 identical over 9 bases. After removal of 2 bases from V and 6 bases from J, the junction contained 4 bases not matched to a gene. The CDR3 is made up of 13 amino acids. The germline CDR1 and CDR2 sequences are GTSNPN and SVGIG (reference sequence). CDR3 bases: TGTGCCTGGAGTATCTGGACAGGGGATGGCTACACCTTC. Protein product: CAWSIWTGDGYTF.

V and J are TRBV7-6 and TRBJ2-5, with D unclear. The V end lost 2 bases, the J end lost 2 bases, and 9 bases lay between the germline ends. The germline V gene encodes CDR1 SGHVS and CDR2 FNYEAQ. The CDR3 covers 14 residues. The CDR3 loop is CASSLRTAQETQYF. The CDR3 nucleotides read TGTGCCAGCAGCTTACGAACAGCTCAAGAGACCCAGTACTTC.

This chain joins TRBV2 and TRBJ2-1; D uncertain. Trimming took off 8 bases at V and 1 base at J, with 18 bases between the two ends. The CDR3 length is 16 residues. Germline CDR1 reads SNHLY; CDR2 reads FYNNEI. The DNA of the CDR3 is TGTGCCAGCTCCCTCGTAGGCGCGGTGTCCTACAATGAGCAGTTCTTC. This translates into CASSLVGAVSYNEQFF.

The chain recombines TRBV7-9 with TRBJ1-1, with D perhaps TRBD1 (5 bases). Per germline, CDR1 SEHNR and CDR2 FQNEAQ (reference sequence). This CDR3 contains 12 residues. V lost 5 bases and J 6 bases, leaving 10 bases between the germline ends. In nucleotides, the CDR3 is TGTGCCAGCAGCCACGGGGGATCTGAAGCTTTCTTT. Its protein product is CASSHGGSEAFF.

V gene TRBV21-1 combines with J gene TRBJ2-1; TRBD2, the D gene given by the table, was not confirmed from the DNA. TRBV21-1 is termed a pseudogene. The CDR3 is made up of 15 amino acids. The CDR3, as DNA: TGTGCCAGCAGGACTAGCGGGGTCTCAGACAATGAGCAGTTCTTC. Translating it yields CASRTSGVSDNEQFF.

Here the CDR3 reads CASSQSQEETQYF. The CDR3 DNA reads as TGTGCCAGCTCACAGTCACAGGAAGAGACCCAGTACTTC. This chain joins TRBV18 and TRBJ2-5; D might be TRBD1 (5 bases). This CDR3 has 13 residues. V was pared by 4 bases and J by 3 bases, with 9 bases between. The germline V gene encodes CDR1 KGHSH and CDR2 LQKENI.

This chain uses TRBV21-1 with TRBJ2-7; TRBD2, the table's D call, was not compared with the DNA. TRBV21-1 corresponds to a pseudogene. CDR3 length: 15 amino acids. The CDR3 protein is CASSSPASGGYEQYF. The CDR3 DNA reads TGTGCCAGCAGCTCACCGGCTAGCGGGGGGTACGAGCAGTACTTC.